This is a list of T cell receptor beta chains from one sample in a study of cytomegalovirus exposure and HLA in healthy donors. Here immunoSEQ multiplex PCR was the method, and the copy in TCRdb shows in-frame clones only, minus some. The data show hundreds of thousands of clones, with 75% to 90% seen just once and 0.8% to 0.85% held by the top ten. The material sequenced was PBMCs. The receptors derive from a woman aged 18-35 years in good health and CMV-seronegative. Both conserved end residues are trimmed from each CDR3. D genes are given only for firm matches. Only part of the rows carry a size: once, few, many, or a class if the clone is expanded.

J gene: TRBJ1-5; clone size: -; V gene: TRBV19; D gene: -; CDR3 protein: ASSIVSRTNQPQH
J gene: TRBJ1-1; clone size: -; V gene: TRBV6-5; D gene: -; CDR3 protein: ASSYEGTMNTEAF
J gene: TRBJ2-2; clone size: -; V gene: TRBV5-1; D gene: -; CDR3 protein: ASSLVGQGSGGELF
J gene: TRBJ1-4; clone size: -; V gene: TRBV30; D gene: -; CDR3 protein: AWSVLGQAEKLF
J gene: TRBJ1-1; clone size: -; V gene: TRBV18; D gene: -; CDR3 protein: ASSPQKNTEAF
J gene: TRBJ2-2; clone size: -; V gene: TRBV14; D gene: -; CDR3 protein: ASSPVFKTGELF
J gene: TRBJ2-1; clone size: -; V gene: TRBV27; D gene: -; CDR3 protein: ASSLNGLHNEQF
J gene: TRBJ2-5; clone size: -; V gene: TRBV29-1; D gene: TRBD2; CDR3 protein: SAGVSGLAGETQY
J gene: TRBJ2-1; clone size: -; V gene: TRBV27; D gene: -; CDR3 protein: ASSPLRDYEQF
J gene: TRBJ2-1; clone size: -; V gene: TRBV27; D gene: TRBD1; CDR3 protein: ASSLRGTGDTYNEQF
J gene: TRBJ1-5; clone size: -; V gene: TRBV11-2; D gene: TRBD1; CDR3 protein: ASSDRGISNQPQH
J gene: TRBJ1-1; clone size: -; V gene: TRBV13; D gene: -; CDR3 protein: ASSKWEGVEAF
J gene: TRBJ1-4; clone size: few; V gene: TRBV5-1; D gene: -; CDR3 protein: ASSPGGGTNEKLF
J gene: TRBJ2-7; clone size: -; V gene: TRBV10-3; D gene: TRBD1; CDR3 protein: ATGTGSYEQY
J gene: TRBJ2-1; clone size: -; V gene: TRBV7-8; D gene: TRBD2; CDR3 protein: ASSLGGAHNEQF
J gene: TRBJ1-1; clone size: -; V gene: TRBV27; D gene: -; CDR3 protein: ASSLGRGLNTEAF
J gene: TRBJ2-7; clone size: -; V gene: TRBV2; D gene: -; CDR3 protein: ASSELSGLSEQY
J gene: TRBJ1-5; clone size: few; V gene: TRBV18; D gene: -; CDR3 protein: ASSPEIGNQPQH
J gene: TRBJ1-1; clone size: -; V gene: TRBV7-2; D gene: -; CDR3 protein: ASSGSRGLRAF
J gene: TRBJ1-5; clone size: -; V gene: TRBV2; D gene: -; CDR3 protein: ASTDSLNQPQH
J gene: TRBJ2-7; clone size: -; V gene: TRBV5-1; D gene: -; CDR3 protein: ASSLGGQLYEQY
J gene: TRBJ2-7; clone size: -; V gene: TRBV7-2; D gene: -; CDR3 protein: ASSLYGGREFVEQY
J gene: TRBJ1-1; clone size: -; V gene: TRBV19; D gene: -; CDR3 protein: ASSPTGLLNTEAF
J gene: TRBJ2-2; clone size: -; V gene: TRBV2; D gene: -; CDR3 protein: ASSDASVIPGELF
J gene: TRBJ2-7; clone size: -; V gene: TRBV7-8; D gene: -; CDR3 protein: ASSFGFDEQY
J gene: TRBJ2-7; clone size: -; V gene: TRBV7-2; D gene: TRBD2; CDR3 protein: ASSPDRFLLAGLSYEQY
J gene: TRBJ1-5; clone size: -; V gene: TRBV30; D gene: -; CDR3 protein: AWSLGAAQPQH
J gene: TRBJ2-3; clone size: -; V gene: TRBV5-1; D gene: TRBD1; CDR3 protein: ASSLGQGGTDTQY
J gene: TRBJ2-1; clone size: -; V gene: TRBV19; D gene: -; CDR3 protein: ATSLNRGPGVNEQF
J gene: TRBJ1-1; clone size: -; V gene: TRBV7-7; D gene: -; CDR3 protein: ASSPSAGTEAF
J gene: TRBJ1-2; clone size: -; V gene: TRBV5-1; D gene: -; CDR3 protein: ASSLSAGGGYT
J gene: TRBJ2-1; clone size: -; V gene: TRBV5-1; D gene: TRBD1; CDR3 protein: ASSLGQGRRNEQF
J gene: TRBJ2-1; clone size: -; V gene: TRBV28; D gene: -; CDR3 protein: ASSPQYNEQF
J gene: TRBJ1-2; clone size: -; V gene: TRBV28; D gene: TRBD1; CDR3 protein: ASRLTGGYGYT
J gene: TRBJ2-5; clone size: -; V gene: TRBV10-1; D gene: -; CDR3 protein: ASSTGYSETQY
J gene: TRBJ2-7; clone size: -; V gene: TRBV6-5; D gene: TRBD2; CDR3 protein: ASSGRGTGDEQY
J gene: TRBJ2-3; clone size: -; V gene: TRBV11-2; D gene: -; CDR3 protein: ASSLDLGLETDTQY
J gene: TRBJ1-1; clone size: -; V gene: TRBV30; D gene: -; CDR3 protein: AWNGGEAF
J gene: TRBJ2-1; clone size: -; V gene: TRBV9; D gene: TRBD2; CDR3 protein: ASSVETSGRGNEQF
J gene: TRBJ2-1; clone size: -; V gene: TRBV7-3; D gene: -; CDR3 protein: ASSAGNHNEQF
J gene: TRBJ1-2; clone size: -; V gene: TRBV10-3; D gene: -; CDR3 protein: AISEISGGGYT
J gene: TRBJ2-3; clone size: -; V gene: TRBV28; D gene: TRBD1; CDR3 protein: ASSSPGQGYTDTQY
J gene: TRBJ2-3; clone size: -; V gene: TRBV29-1; D gene: TRBD1; CDR3 protein: SVGSGGESGTDTQY
J gene: TRBJ2-7; clone size: -; V gene: TRBV10-3; D gene: TRBD1; CDR3 protein: AISAGGQGAVYEQY